What follows are 12 T cell receptor beta chains derived from one specimen sequenced in a study of blood T cells in healthy people across ages. A J-beta primer mix and a sample-barcoded 5' primer were used in a second PCR of about 7 to 12 cycles. TCRdb re-analysed the 5' RACE reads in MiXCR, keeping a single row per CDR3 protein. The sample lists approximately 790,000 distinct CDR3 sequences, around two thirds seen once, with around 30% in the top ten. The sequenced material came from blood. The receptors derive from a man younger than 45 in good health.

In the case of this clonotype: Mismatch with germline at one junction end may stem from a read error. This chain uses TRBV7-9 with TRBJ1-4, with D perhaps TRBD1 (6 bases). The CDR3 spans 17 residues. Germline V lookup: CDR1 SEHNR, CDR2 FQNEAQ (reference sequence). CDR3 bases: TGTGCCAGCAGCCCCACCACGCAGGGGAGGGCCAATGAAAAACAGTTTTTT. Translation: CASSPTTQGRANEKQFF.

This clonotype was picked up a small number of times. The chain recombines TRBV27 with TRBJ1-6; D is possibly TRBD1 (5 bases). Trimming removed 2 bases from V and 9 bases from J, with 8 bases in between. The V gene's germline CDR1 is MNHEY and CDR2 SMNVEV (reference sequence). The CDR3 is 13 amino acids. CDR3 region: CASSLGGGSPLHF. CDR3 nucleotides: TGTGCCAGCAGTTTAGGGGGAGGTTCACCCCTCCACTTT.

The V call is TRBV12-3 or TRBV12-4, the J call TRBJ2-5, with D perhaps assigned TRBD1 or TRBD2 (6 bases each). CDR3 size: 16 residues. The V end was cut by 6 bases, the J end by 0 bases, with 17 bases between. The DNA for the CDR3 is TGTGCCAGCAGCTCCCGAGGGGGGCAGTACCAAGAGACCCAGTACTTC. Amino acid sequence: CASSSRGGQYQETQYF.

The chain is built from TRBV20-1 and TRBJ2-3; D call uncertain. Germline V gene lookup returns CDR1 DFQATT and CDR2 SNEGSKA (reference sequence). The length of the CDR3 is 13 residues. V lost 0 bases, J lost 4 bases, and 8 bases lay in between. The CDR3 loop is CSARDPDPDTQYF. In DNA form, the CDR3 reads TGCAGTGCTAGAGATCCGGACCCAGATACGCAGTATTTT.

This clonotype appeared many times. At one end the junction does not follow the germline gene, possibly because of a read error. This chain connects TRBV5-1 to TRBJ2-5; unclear D gene. The CDR3 covers 11 residues. Germline assignment: CDR1 SGHRS and CDR2 YFSETQ. The CDR3 is CASSREETQYF. The CDR3 DNA reads TGTGCCAGCAGCCGGGAAGAGACCCAGTACTTC.

Remarks on this clonotype: A much larger clonotype is one base distant, so this may be a read error. J is TRBJ2-7 and V is TRBV7-2; 7 bases are shared with TRBD1. Germline CDR1 is SGHTA and CDR2 is FQGNSA. Trimming cost V 2 bases and J 10 bases; bases outside gene matches: 5. The CDR3 is 12 residues long. CDR3 sequence reads: CASSLSGQQQYF. As DNA, the CDR3 is TGTGCCAGCAGCTTATCGGGACAGCAACAGTACTTC.

The sample holds a few counts of this clonotype. The CDR3 sequence: CASSQNGRLNYGYTF. CDR3 sequence (DNA): TGCGCCAGCAGCCAAAACGGCAGACTTAACTATGGCTACACCTTC. This sequence joins TRBV4-3 and TRBJ1-2; D is ambiguous. Germline lookup yields CDR1 LGHNA and CDR2 YSLEER. The CDR3 length is 15 residues. Deletions cut 2 bases from V and 1 base from J, with 11 bases between.

The chain carries TRBV6-1 and TRBJ2-4; 7 bases are a match to TRBD2. V gave up 8 bases and J gave up 7 bases; unmatched junction bases: 11. This CDR3 region has 14 residues. Germline V gene data show CDR1 as MNHNS and CDR2 as SASEGT. CDR3 nucleotide sequence: TGTGCCAGCGGGGCGGGGGACCTCAGGAACATTCAGTACTTC. Amino acid sequence: CASGAGDLRNIQYF.

This sequence joins TRBV29-1 and TRBJ2-7; TRBD1 matches at 9 bases. Germline CDR1 reads SQVTM; CDR2 reads ANQGSEA. CDR3 length: 16 amino acids. Trimming took 0 bases from V and 0 from J; bases not matched to a gene: 6. The CDR3 loop reads CSVEERGQGVSYEQYF. CDR3 sequence (DNA): TGCAGCGTTGAAGAAAGGGGACAGGGAGTCTCCTACGAGCAGTACTTC.

The CDR3 spells CSGGGTSPSTDTQYF. CDR3 bases: TGCAGCGGAGGAGGGACTAGTCCTAGCACAGATACGCAGTATTTT. The gene calls are TRBV29-1 and TRBJ2-3, with 8 bases identical to TRBD2. This CDR3 is built from 15 residues. Per the germline V gene, CDR1 is SQVTM and CDR2 is ANQGSEA. V lost 7 bases to trimming and J lost 0 bases; unmatched junction nucleotides: 9.

The genes are TRBV6-5 and TRBJ2-4, with D possibly matching TRBD2 (5 bases). This CDR3 spans 16 amino acids. The V and J ends lost 0 bases and 13 bases respectively, with 22 bases between them. Germline CDR1 MNHEY, CDR2 SVGAGI. The CDR3 is CASSYSDHTDNGEQYF. Written as DNA, the CDR3 is TGTGCCAGCAGTTACTCGGACCACACCGATAATGGGGAGCAGTACTTC.

CDR3 protein: CASSQEGKGPYEQYF. For the CDR3, the DNA is TGTGCCAGCAGCCAAGAGGGAAAAGGACCATACGAGCAGTACTTC. The V call is TRBV4-2, the J call TRBJ2-7; D not certain. Germline loops: CDR1 LGHNA, CDR2 YNFKEQ. The CDR3 sequence is 15 residues long. V was pared by 0 bases and J by 4 bases, with 13 bases between.